This T cell receptor (beta chain) was obtained from a study of blood T cell repertoires in COVID-19. Turning to the study itself: The samples span acute and convalescent COVID-19 from the United States, Italy and Spain. Sample material is recorded as cDNA or gDNA derived from T cells, B-cell-depleted T cells, or PBMCs.

In the original processing: Estimation of nucleated cell counts relied on the amplification of reference gene primers. Data came from immunoSEQ multiplex PCR; TCRdb stores just in-frame clones and leaves some out. That table supplies the V and J calls and clone size; D and trimming were determined from the DNA. The repertoire includes approximately 60,000 clones, 70% to 80% of them detected once, and roughly 18% sits in the top ten. This CDR3 has 14 residues. Trimming removed 5 bases at V and 5 bases at J, with 12 bases between. Germline assignment: CDR1 LGHNT and CDR2 FRNRAP. The sequencing input was peripheral blood. This receptor was identified in a man in his fifties or sixties with acute or convalescent COVID-19. The chain has TRBV12-5 and TRBJ2-2, with TRBD1 as a possible D gene (5 bases). CDR3 nucleotide sequence: TGTGCTAGTGGTCCCGGCAGGGCTACCGGGGAGCTGTTTTTT. It is translated as CASGPGRATGELFF.